Below are 8 T cell receptor beta chains sequenced from a single sample in a study of blood T cell repertoires in COVID-19. The table came from immunoSEQ multiplex PCR; TCRdb's copy has only in-frame clones and leaves some out. Here the sample spans 110,000 or so clones, around 78% being singletons. Sequencing used peripheral blood. The receptors derive from a woman aged 55-70 years with acute or convalescent COVID-19.

The J gene is TRBJ2-2, the V gene TRBV6-6; TRBD2 aligns across 11 bases. In germline, CDR1 is MNHNY, CDR2 SVGAGI (reference sequence). This CDR3 region has 15 residues. Unmatched junction bases numbered 2, after V lost 3 bases and J lost 5 bases. CDR3: CASSYSGGVTGELFF. CDR3 nucleotides: TGTGCCAGCAGTTATAGCGGGGGGGTGACCGGGGAGCTGTTTTTT.

The chain joins TRBV28 to TRBJ1-6; D is perhaps TRBD1 (5 bases). V lost 3 bases, J lost 6 bases, and 9 bases lay in between. The CDR3 covers 14 residues. Germline CDR1 and CDR2: MDHEN and SYDVKM. In DNA form, the CDR3 reads TGTGCCAGCAGTTTGGGGACTGTTAATTCACCCCTCCACTTT. The encoded protein is CASSLGTVNSPLHF.

The rearrangement joins TRBV2 to TRBJ2-7; 7 positions match TRBD1. CDR3 size: 14 residues. V dropped 7 bases and J dropped 6; count of bases not matched to a gene: 12. Germline lookup yields CDR1 SNHLY and CDR2 FYNNEI. The CDR3 region is CASTKGQSLAEQYF. As DNA, the CDR3 is TGTGCCAGCACGAAGGGACAGTCCCTAGCCGAGCAGTACTTC.

V gene TRBV24-1 combines with J gene TRBJ1-2; possible D gene TRBD1, 6 bases. This CDR3 region has 14 residues. The ends were cut back, 4 bases at V and 5 bases at J, with 13 bases in the middle. Germline CDR1 and CDR2: KGHDR and SFDVKD. The chain's CDR3 is CATSDPGQTYGYTF. The CDR3 coding sequence is TGTGCCACCAGTGACCCTGGACAGACGTATGGCTACACCTTC.

V and J are TRBV24-1 and TRBJ2-3; a possible D gene is TRBD1 (6 bases). Germline V gene lookup returns CDR1 KGHDR and CDR2 SFDVKD. This CDR3 spans 15 amino acids. Trimming stripped 2 bases from V and 3 bases from J, with 11 bases between. CDR3 in amino acids: CATSDSGRGTDTQYF. In DNA form, the CDR3 reads TGTGCCACCAGTGATTCAGGCAGGGGAACAGATACGCAGTATTTT.

This rearrangement joins TRBV6-6 to TRBJ2-2; 11 bases align to TRBD2. The V segment lost 8 bases and the J segment 1 base; nucleotides outside the gene matches: 0. Germline CDR1 and CDR2: MNHNY and SVGAGI (reference sequence). This CDR3 is 14 amino acids long. The DNA for the CDR3 is TGTGCCAGCGGGACTAGCGGGAACACCGGGGAGCTGTTTTTT. It yields the protein CASGTSGNTGELFF.

The chain recombines TRBV12-3 or TRBV12-4 with TRBJ1-5, with 7 bases fitting TRBD1. V was pared by 3 bases and J by 7 bases, with 3 bases of the junction left unmatched. The CDR3 runs 13 residues. This CDR3 is CASSLSTGQPQHF. Written as DNA, the CDR3 is TGTGCCAGCAGTTTGTCGACAGGGCAGCCCCAGCATTTT.

This clone is a singleton in its sample. A read error may account for a junction end that differs from germline. The chain carries TRBV11-2 and TRBJ2-7; D possibly corresponds to TRBD1 (8 bases). The germline V gene has CDR1 SGHAT and CDR2 FQNNGV. The CDR3 runs to 17 residues. CDR3 protein: CASSYPIQGGGSHEQYF. For the CDR3, the DNA is TGTGCCAGCAGCTACCCTATACAGGGGGGGGGCTCCCACGAGCAGTACTTC.